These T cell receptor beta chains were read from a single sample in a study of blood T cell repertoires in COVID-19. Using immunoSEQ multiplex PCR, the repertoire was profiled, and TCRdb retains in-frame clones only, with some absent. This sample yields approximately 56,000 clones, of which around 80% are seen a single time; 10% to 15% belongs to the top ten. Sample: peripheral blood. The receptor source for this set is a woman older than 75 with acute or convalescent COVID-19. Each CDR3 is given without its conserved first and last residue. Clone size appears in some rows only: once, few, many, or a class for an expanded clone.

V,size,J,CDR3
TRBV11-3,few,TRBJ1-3,ASSRGDENTIY
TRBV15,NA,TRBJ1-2,ATSRGSGTGPTNYGYT
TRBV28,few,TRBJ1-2,ASRLPGGGGYGYT
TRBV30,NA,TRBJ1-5,AWSPGKNQPQH
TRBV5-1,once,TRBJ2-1,ASSFLGTGQSPGQF
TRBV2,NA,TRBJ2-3,ASSEGLAGGTDTQY
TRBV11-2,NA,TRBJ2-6,ASSLDGTASGANVLT
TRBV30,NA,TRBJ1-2,AWRKQGARGYT
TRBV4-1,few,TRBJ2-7,ASSQTRSSYEQY
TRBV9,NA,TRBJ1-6,ASSVGGDYNSPLH
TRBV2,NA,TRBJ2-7,ASRAEAYEQY
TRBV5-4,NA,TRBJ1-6,ASSENRGGSPLH
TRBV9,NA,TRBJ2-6,ASAPQGVAGANVLT
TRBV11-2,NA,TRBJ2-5,ASRSLQGRETQY